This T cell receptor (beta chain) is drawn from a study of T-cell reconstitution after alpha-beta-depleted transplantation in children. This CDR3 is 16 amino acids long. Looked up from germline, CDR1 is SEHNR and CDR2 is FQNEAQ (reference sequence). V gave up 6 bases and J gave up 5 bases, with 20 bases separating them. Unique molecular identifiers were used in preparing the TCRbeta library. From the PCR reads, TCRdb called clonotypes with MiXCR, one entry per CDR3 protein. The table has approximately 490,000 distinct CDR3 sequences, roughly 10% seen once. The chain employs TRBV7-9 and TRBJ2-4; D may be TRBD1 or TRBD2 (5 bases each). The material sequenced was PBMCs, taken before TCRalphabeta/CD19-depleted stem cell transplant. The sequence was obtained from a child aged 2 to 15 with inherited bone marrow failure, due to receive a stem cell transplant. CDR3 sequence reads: CASSYDPRGAENIQYF. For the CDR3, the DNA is TGTGCCAGCAGTTACGACCCCAGAGGGGCCGAAAACATTCAGTACTTC.